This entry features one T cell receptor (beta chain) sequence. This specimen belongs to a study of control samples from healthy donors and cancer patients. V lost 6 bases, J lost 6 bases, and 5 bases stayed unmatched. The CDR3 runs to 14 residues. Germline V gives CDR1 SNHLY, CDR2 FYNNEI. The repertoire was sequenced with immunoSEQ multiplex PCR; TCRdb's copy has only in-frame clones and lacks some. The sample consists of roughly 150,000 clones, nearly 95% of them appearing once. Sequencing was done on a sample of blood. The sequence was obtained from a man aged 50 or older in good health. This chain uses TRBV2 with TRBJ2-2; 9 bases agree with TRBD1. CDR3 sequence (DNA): TGTGCCAGCAGGGAGGGGACAGGGTCCGGGGAGCTGTTTTTT. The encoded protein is CASREGTGSGELFF.